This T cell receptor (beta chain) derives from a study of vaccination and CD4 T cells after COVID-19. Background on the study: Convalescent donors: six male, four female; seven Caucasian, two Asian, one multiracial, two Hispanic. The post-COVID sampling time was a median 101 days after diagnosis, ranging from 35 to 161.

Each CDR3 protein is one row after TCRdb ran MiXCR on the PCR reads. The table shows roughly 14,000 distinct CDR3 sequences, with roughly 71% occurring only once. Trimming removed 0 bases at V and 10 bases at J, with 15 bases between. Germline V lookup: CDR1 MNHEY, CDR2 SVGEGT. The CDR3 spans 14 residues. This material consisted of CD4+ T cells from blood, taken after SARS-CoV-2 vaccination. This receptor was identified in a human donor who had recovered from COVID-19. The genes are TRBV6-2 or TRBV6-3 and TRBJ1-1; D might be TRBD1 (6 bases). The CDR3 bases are TGTGCCAGCAGTTACTCGAGACAGGTCTCACTAGCTTTCTTT. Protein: CASSYSRQVSLAFF.